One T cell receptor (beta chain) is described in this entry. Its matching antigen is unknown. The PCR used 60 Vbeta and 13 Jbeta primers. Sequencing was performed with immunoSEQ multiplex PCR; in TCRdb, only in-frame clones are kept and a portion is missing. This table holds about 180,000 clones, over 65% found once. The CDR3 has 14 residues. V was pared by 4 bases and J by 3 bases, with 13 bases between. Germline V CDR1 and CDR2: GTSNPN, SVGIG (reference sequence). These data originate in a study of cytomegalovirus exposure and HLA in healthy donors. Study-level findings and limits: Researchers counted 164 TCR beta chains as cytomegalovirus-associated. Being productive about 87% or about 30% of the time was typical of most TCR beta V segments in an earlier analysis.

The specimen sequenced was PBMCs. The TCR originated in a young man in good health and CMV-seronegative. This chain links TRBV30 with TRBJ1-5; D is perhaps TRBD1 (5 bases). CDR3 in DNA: TGTGCCTGGAATCGGGGGTTGGACAATCAGCCCCAGCATTTT. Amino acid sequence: CAWNRGLDNQPQHF. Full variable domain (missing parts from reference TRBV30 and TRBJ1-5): SQTIHQWPATLVQPVGSPLSLECTVEGTSNPNLYWYRQAAGRGLQLLFYSVGIGQISSEVPQNLSASRPQDRQFILSSKKLLLSDSGFYLCAWNRGLDNQPQHFGDGTRLSIL.